Described below is a single TCR beta chain sequence and its context. The method was immunoSEQ multiplex PCR; TCRdb's version includes in-frame clones alone and lacks a portion of them. Here the sample spans over 110,000 clones, under 90% being singletons. Germline V gene data show CDR1 as SGHRS and CDR2 as YFSETQ. Trimming cost V 4 bases and J 2 bases; bases outside gene matches: 5. The CDR3 length is 15 residues. This sample stems from a study of blood T cell repertoires in COVID-19. V gene TRBV5-1 combines with J gene TRBJ1-3; 8 positions agree with TRBD1. Specimen: peripheral blood. The sequence derives from a human donor in a cohort sampled during active COVID-19. The CDR3 is CASSPDRAAGNTIYF. The CDR3 DNA follows: TGCGCCAGCAGCCCGGACAGGGCAGCTGGAAACACCATATATTTT.